This T cell receptor beta chain was obtained from a study of identical twins' blood T cells (dated by TCRdb to 2012 to 2015). Concerning the study at large: The 12 libraries, six for the alpha chain and six for the beta chain, together yielded 45 million to 50 million Illumina reads. Using next-generation sequencing, the study compared the TCR alpha and beta chain repertoires of three pairs of monozygous twins to assess how genetics influences repertoire formation.

Overall study outcomes, separate from this receptor: The number of CDR3 clonotypes shared between two donors was mainly determined by the product of the cloneset sizes of the two donors, and no clear deviation from this trend was shown by twins. Because the twins were raised together, environmental influences could not be ruled out as an explanation for the similarity between twins. Independent studies were stated to be required to validate the proposed role of the TCRalpha J segment in MHC recognition during thymic selection. V gene usage was reported to be markedly more similar within twin pairs than between unrelated donors, even among non-selected out-of-frame TCRbeta clonotypes. Looking at the most abundant TCRbeta clonotypes, every donor had more CDR3 sequences in common with her twin than with unrelated donors.

As regards this clonotype: The antigen it recognizes is unknown. Base-call qualities are not available, and no considerably larger clone is one nucleotide away.

Six healthy women forming three monozygous twin pairs were used as donors. Each of the three twin pairs had been raised together, and the twins in each pair were thought likely to have encountered the same infectious agents and vaccines. TCR cDNA libraries were prepared from RNA that was isolated from peripheral blood mononuclear cells. The germline V gene supplies CDR1 MDHEN and CDR2 SYDVKM. V is shortened by 2 bases, J by 2 bases, and the region joining them spans 17 bases. The CDR3, from cysteine to phenylalanine, totals 17 residues. The DNA shown is the 51-base CDR3, in frame from base 1. Library preparation was by 5' RACE. The data were produced on an Illumina Genome Analyzer IIx. The RNA-based TCR cDNA libraries were made using a previously described protocol that was modified in several ways. To prevent cross-contamination, sample-specific barcodes were introduced on both ends of each TCR cDNA library during cDNA synthesis and amplification. The original methods were these. Between about 95,000 and nearly 500,000 clonotypes were identified per individual, and about 2.2 to 3.6 million CDR3-containing reads were obtained per library. After reads with improper barcode index combinations were thrown out, a cloneset for each library was built using the MiTCR software. While assembling CDR3 clonotypes, MiTCR corrected PCR and sequencing errors and either filtered or rescued low-quality reads. Artificial out-of-frame clonotypes were mapped to in-frame sequences, with one indel allowed in the CDR3, and then removed. V and J gene usage similarity between donors was measured as Jensen-Shannon divergence divided by mean entropy. In TCRdb, the public reads were trimmed at Q25 with fastp and aligned with MiXCR, with productive beta chains retained. Merged by CDR3 protein, the rows form single entries marked with the most common genes and DNA. The V and J calls follow TCRdb's processing rather than the paper's. This sample holds hundreds of thousands of distinct CDR3 sequences; more than 25% were observed only once. The ten largest clonotypes hold 5.5% to 7% of the sample.

Material: PBMCs. Recombination linked TRBV28 to TRBJ2-3; a tentative D call is TRBD2 (5 bases match). The clonotype comes from a woman between 18 and 55 years old in good health. CDR3 protein: CASSLRGPTTNTDTQYF. The bases are TGTGCCAGCAGTTTACGGGGTCCTACCACTAACACAGATACGCAGTATTTT.